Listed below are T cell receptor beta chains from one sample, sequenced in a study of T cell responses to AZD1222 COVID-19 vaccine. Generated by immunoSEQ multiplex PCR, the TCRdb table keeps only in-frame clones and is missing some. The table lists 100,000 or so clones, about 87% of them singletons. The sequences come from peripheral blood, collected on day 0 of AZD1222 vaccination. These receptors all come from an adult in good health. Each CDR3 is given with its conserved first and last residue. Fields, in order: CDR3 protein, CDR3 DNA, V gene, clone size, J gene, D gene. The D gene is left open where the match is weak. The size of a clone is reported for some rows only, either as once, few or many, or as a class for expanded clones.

CATSDPQGSEAFF TGTGCCACCAGTGATCCTCAGGGAAGTGAAGCTTTCTTT TRBV24-1 . TRBJ1-1 .
CATSDPAASVGWWGVETQYF TGTGCCACCAGTGATCCGGCCGCCTCTGTTGGGTGGTGGGGCGTGGAGACCCAGTACTTC TRBV24-1 . TRBJ2-5 .
CASSPTSSTDTQYF TGTGCCAGCTCACCTACTAGCAGCACAGATACGCAGTATTTT TRBV18 . TRBJ2-3 .
CASSDAWAASETEAFF TGTGCCAGCAGTGATGCCTGGGCAGCCTCGGAGACTGAAGCTTTCTTT TRBV6-1 . TRBJ1-1 .
CASSDRTGYNEQFF TGTGCCAGCAGTGACCGGACTGGCTACAATGAGCAGTTCTTC TRBV2 . TRBJ2-1 .
CATSGGRGNTEAFF TGTGCCACCAGTGGGGGTCGGGGGAACACTGAAGCTTTCTTT TRBV24-1 . TRBJ1-1 .
CASKEGRNEQFF TGTGCCAGCAAGGAAGGGCGGAATGAGCAGTTCTTC TRBV2 once TRBJ2-1 .
CASSGGAWGTSNTEAFF TGTGCCAGCAGCGGGGGCGCGTGGGGGACCTCAAACACTGAAGCTTTCTTT TRBV28 . TRBJ1-1 .
CASSLRETGTNTEAFF TGTGCCAGCAGCTTAAGGGAAACAGGGACGAACACTGAAGCTTTCTTT TRBV7-9 . TRBJ1-1 .
CASSQEGGAGGGYTF TGTGCCAGCAGCCAAGAAGGAGGGGCGGGCGGTGGCTACACCTTC TRBV4-2 . TRBJ1-2 .
CASSRQGPPNTEAFF TGTGCCAGCAGTCGACAGGGGCCACCGAACACTGAAGCTTTCTTT TRBV6-2/TRBV6-3 . TRBJ1-1 TRBD1
CASSDGYLYGYTF TGTGCCAGCAGTGACGGCTACCTCTATGGCTACACCTTC TRBV2 once TRBJ1-2 .
CASSATGIRETQYF TGTGCCAGCAGCGCCACAGGGATACGAGAGACCCAGTACTTC TRBV7-6 . TRBJ2-5 .
CASSLSRVDTEAFF TGCGCCAGCAGCTTGAGCAGGGTGGACACTGAAGCTTTCTTT TRBV5-1 . TRBJ1-1 .
CASSLAQRTRTEQFF TGTGCCAGCAGCTTAGCCCAGAGAACTAGGACTGAGCAGTTCTTC TRBV7-6 . TRBJ2-1 .
CASSYPGTTNTGELFF TGCGCCAGCAGTTATCCCGGGACTACCAACACCGGGGAGCTGTTTTTT TRBV4-1 . TRBJ2-2 TRBD2
CASSYDWQEPMNTEAFF TGTGCCAGCAGTTACGATTGGCAGGAACCTATGAACACTGAAGCTTTCTTT TRBV6-2/TRBV6-3 . TRBJ1-1 .
CASRYTTNQPQHF TGTGCCAGCAGATATACTACGAATCAGCCCCAGCATTTT TRBV28 . TRBJ1-5 .
CASSPTGSTNEKLFF TGTGCCAGCAGTCCGACAGGGTCAACTAATGAAAAACTGTTTTTT TRBV6-5 few TRBJ1-4 TRBD1
CASGGGGTEAFF TGTGCCAGCGGGGGCGGCGGCACTGAAGCTTTCTTT TRBV27 . TRBJ1-1 .
CASSQPTSGRPNEQFF TGCGCCAGCAGCCAGCCGACTAGCGGGAGACCTAATGAGCAGTTCTTC TRBV4-3 few TRBJ2-1 TRBD2
CASSQEGAGPVLEQFF TGTGCCAGCAGCCAAGAAGGAGCGGGGCCCGTTCTGGAGCAGTTCTTC TRBV4-2 . TRBJ2-1 TRBD2
CASSLTGLAVYEQYF TGTGCCAGCAGTTTAACCGGACTAGCGGTTTACGAGCAGTACTTC TRBV28 . TRBJ2-7 TRBD2
CASSQDQGPYNEQFF TGCGCCAGCAGCCAGGATCAGGGACCCTACAATGAGCAGTTCTTC TRBV4-3 . TRBJ2-1 .
CATSRANPTVLTF TGTGCCACCAGCAGAGCAAACCCAACGGTCCTGACTTTC TRBV15 . TRBJ2-6 .
CASSTRWAQTENPYEQYF TGTGCCAGCAGTACAAGATGGGCCCAAACCGAGAATCCCTACGAGCAGTACTTC TRBV27 . TRBJ2-7 .
CASSVQGVPYEQYF TGTGCCAGCAGCGTACAAGGGGTACCCTACGAGCAGTACTTC TRBV9 . TRBJ2-7 .
CASSRPQGVSYEQYF TGTGCCAGCAGCCGGCCCCAAGGAGTCTCCTACGAGCAGTACTTC TRBV16 once TRBJ2-7 .
CASSPLMGSGRAYNEQFF TGTGCCAGCAGTCCACTGATGGGTAGCGGGAGAGCCTACAATGAGCAGTTCTTC TRBV28 . TRBJ2-1 TRBD2
CASSSWREGRDEQFF TGTGCCAGCAGCTCTTGGCGGGAGGGCCGAGATGAGCAGTTCTTC TRBV11-2 . TRBJ2-1 TRBD2
CASSRQGSNEQFF TGTGCCAGCAGTAGACAGGGCTCCAATGAGCAGTTCTTC TRBV6-2/TRBV6-3 once TRBJ2-1 TRBD1
CASRGGGTNTGELFF TGTGCCAGCAGGGGAGGGGGAACGAACACCGGGGAGCTGTTTTTT TRBV6-5 . TRBJ2-2 .
CASGSPYGVANYGYTF TGTGCTAGTGGTTCTCCCTACGGAGTGGCTAACTATGGCTACACCTTC TRBV12-5 . TRBJ1-2 .
CASSLVGTADTQYF TGTGCCAGCAGCTTAGTGGGGACTGCAGATACGCAGTATTTT TRBV7-8 . TRBJ2-3 .
CASSEVLVNQPQHF TGTGCCAGCAGTGAAGTTTTAGTAAATCAGCCCCAGCATTTT TRBV6-1 . TRBJ1-5 .
CASSSTGDEQYF TGTGCCAGCAGTTCCACAGGGGACGAGCAGTACTTC TRBV5-5 . TRBJ2-7 TRBD1
CATSRELGGSDEQFF TGTGCCACCAGCAGAGAACTCGGGGGGTCGGATGAGCAGTTCTTC TRBV15 few TRBJ2-1 TRBD2
CASSFGSGLSSYEQYF TGTGCCAGCAGCTTTGGTAGCGGGCTAAGCTCCTACGAGCAGTACTTC TRBV7-8 . TRBJ2-7 TRBD2
CASSKDLGSGNTIYF TGTGCCAGCAGCAAAGACTTGGGTTCTGGAAACACCATATATTTT TRBV5-8 . TRBJ1-3 .
CASSVVGKARGYTYEQYF TGTGCCAGCAGCGTAGTGGGAAAGGCGCGAGGATATACCTACGAGCAGTACTTC TRBV9 . TRBJ2-7 .
CASSIAGNYGYTF TGTGCCAGTAGTATAGCGGGGAACTATGGCTACACCTTC TRBV19 . TRBJ1-2 .
CASSSGTHTDTQYF TGTGCCAGCAGCTCCGGGACTCATACAGATACGCAGTATTTT TRBV7-9 few TRBJ2-3 .
CASSKDTTNTEAFF TGTGCCAGCAGCAAGGACACCACGAACACTGAAGCTTTCTTT TRBV2 . TRBJ1-1 .
CASSSGGYEQYF TGTGCCAGCAGCTCCGGGGGCTACGAGCAGTACTTC TRBV12-3/TRBV12-4 . TRBJ2-7 .
CSASRLAGERQYF TGCAGTGCTAGTCGTCTAGCGGGAGAGAGGCAGTACTTC TRBV20-1 . TRBJ2-7 TRBD2
CASGLSVPGNTIYF TGTGCTAGTGGTTTGTCAGTTCCTGGAAACACCATATATTTT TRBV12-5 few TRBJ1-3 .
CAIGQPGIEAFF TGTGCCATAGGACAGCCGGGAATTGAAGCTTTCTTT TRBV2 . TRBJ1-1 .
CASSADQRGSTEAFF TGTGCCAGCAGCGCCGACCAGAGGGGGAGCACTGAAGCTTTCTTT TRBV11-2 . TRBJ1-1 .
CATSAGTDSGANVLTF TGTGCCACCAGCGCAGGGACAGACTCTGGGGCCAACGTCCTGACTTTC TRBV15 . TRBJ2-6 TRBD1
CASSQSTSGTSSYNEQFF TGCGCCAGCAGCCAAAGTACTAGCGGAACGAGCTCCTACAATGAGCAGTTCTTC TRBV4-3 . TRBJ2-1 TRBD2
CASSFWVHGGSSYNEQFF TGTGCCAGCAGTTTCTGGGTTCATGGCGGGAGTTCCTACAATGAGCAGTTCTTC TRBV28 . TRBJ2-1 TRBD2
CATSATGGSPQHF TGTGCCACCTCCGCCACAGGGGGATCGCCCCAGCATTTT TRBV24-1 . TRBJ1-5 TRBD1